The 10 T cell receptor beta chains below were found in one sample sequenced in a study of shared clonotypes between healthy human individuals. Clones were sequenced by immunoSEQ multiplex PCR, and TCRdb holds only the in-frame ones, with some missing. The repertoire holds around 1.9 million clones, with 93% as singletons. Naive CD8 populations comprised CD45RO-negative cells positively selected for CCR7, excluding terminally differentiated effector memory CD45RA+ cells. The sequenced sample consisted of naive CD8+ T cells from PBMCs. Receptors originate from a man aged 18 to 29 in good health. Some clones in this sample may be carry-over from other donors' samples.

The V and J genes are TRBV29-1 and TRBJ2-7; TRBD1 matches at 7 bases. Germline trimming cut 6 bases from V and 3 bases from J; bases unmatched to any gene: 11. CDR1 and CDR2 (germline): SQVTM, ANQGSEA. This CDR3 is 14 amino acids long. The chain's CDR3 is CSVRGQQNLYEQYF. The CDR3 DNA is TGCAGCGTCCGGGGACAGCAAAACCTCTACGAGCAGTACTTC.

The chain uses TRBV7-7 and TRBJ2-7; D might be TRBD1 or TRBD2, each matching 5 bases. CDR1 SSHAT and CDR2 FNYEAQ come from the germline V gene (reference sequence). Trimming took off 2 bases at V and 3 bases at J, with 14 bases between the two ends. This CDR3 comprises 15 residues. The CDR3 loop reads CASSLNLGRDYEQYF. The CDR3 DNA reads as TGTGCCAGCAGCTTAAATTTGGGACGGGACTACGAGCAGTACTTC. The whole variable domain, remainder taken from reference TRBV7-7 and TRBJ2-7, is GAGVSQSPRYKVTKRGQDVTLRCDPISSHATLYWYQQALGQGPEFLTYFNYEAQPDKSGLPSDRFSAERPEGSISTLTIQRTEQRDSAMYRCASSLNLGRDYEQYFGPGTRLTVT.

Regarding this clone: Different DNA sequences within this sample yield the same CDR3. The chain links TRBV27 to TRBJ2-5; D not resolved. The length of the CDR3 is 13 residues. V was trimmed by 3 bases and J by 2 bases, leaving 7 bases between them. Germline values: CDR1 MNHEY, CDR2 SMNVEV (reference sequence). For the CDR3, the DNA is TGTGCCAGCAGTTTGGGCAGTCAAGAGACCCAGTACTTC. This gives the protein CASSLGSQETQYF.

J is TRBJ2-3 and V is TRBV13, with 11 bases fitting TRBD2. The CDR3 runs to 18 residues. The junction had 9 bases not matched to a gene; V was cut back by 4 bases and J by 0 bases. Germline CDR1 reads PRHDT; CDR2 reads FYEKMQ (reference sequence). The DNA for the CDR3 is TGTGCCAGCAGCTCCACGTTAGCGGGAGGGCGGAGCACAGATACGCAGTATTTT. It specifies CASSSTLAGGRSTDTQYF.

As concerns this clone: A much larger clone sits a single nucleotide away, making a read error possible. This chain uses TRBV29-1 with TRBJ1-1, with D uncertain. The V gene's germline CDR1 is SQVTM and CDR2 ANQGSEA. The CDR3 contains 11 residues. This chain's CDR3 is CSAPSETEASF. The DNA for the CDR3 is TGCAGCGCTCCCTCGGAGACTGAAGCTTCCTTT.

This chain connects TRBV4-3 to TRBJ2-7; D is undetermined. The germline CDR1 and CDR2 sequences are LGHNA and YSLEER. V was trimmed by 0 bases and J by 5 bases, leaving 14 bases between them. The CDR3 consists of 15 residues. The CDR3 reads CASSQDPSTRDEQYF. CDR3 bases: TGCGCCAGCAGCCAAGATCCCTCTACAAGGGACGAGCAGTACTTC.

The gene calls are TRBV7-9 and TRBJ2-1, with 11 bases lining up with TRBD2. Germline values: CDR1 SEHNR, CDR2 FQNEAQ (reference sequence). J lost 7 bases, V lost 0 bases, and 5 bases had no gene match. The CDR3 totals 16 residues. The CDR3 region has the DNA TGTGCCAGCAGCTTAGCTCGACCTAGCGGGAGGAATGAGCAGTTCTTC. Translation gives CASSLARPSGRNEQFF. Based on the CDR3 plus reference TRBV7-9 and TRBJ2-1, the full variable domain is DTGVSQNPRHKITKRGQNVTFRCDPISEHNRLYWYRQTLGQGPEFLTYFQNEAQLEKSRLLSDRFSAERPKGSFSTLEIQRTEQGDSAMYLCASSLARPSGRNEQFFGPGTRLTVL.

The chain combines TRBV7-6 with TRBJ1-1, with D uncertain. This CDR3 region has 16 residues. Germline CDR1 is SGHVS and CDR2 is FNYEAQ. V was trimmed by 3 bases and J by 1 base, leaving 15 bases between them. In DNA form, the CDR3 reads TGTGCCAGCAGCTTTAACCCTGGGGATGCGAACACTGAAGCTTTCTTT. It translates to CASSFNPGDANTEAFF.

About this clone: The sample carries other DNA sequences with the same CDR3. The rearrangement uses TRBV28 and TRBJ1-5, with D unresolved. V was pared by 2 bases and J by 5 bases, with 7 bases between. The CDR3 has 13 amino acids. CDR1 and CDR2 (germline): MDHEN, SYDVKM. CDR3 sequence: CASSLPGDQPQHF. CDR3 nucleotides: TGTGCCAGCAGTTTACCGGGCGATCAGCCCCAGCATTTT.

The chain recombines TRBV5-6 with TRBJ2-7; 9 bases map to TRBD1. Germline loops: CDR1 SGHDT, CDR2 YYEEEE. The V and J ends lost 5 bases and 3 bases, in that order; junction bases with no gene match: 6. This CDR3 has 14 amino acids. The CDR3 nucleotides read TGTGCCAGCAGTCCGGGACAGGGATTCTACGAGCAGTACTTC. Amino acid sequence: CASSPGQGFYEQYF.